The clone carrying this T cell receptor (beta chain) was recorded many times. The antigen is not known. This CDR3 has 12 amino acids. Germline V CDR1 and CDR2: DFQATT, SNEGSKA (reference sequence). Trimming left V 6 bases short and J 4 bases short, with 12 bases between. TCR beta CDR3 regions were amplified from RNA transcripts. Scientists carried out first-round RT-PCR using HTBI primers and then a second-round multiplex PCR. Each CDR3 protein is one row after TCRdb ran MiXCR on the multiplex PCR reads. The data hold under 400,000 distinct CDR3 sequences, with 15% to 20% observed a single time. This entry comes from a study of Graves' ophthalmopathy and Graves' hyperthyroidism. Overall study results and limits: Blood also harbored most expanded thyroid clonotypes above 0.001 frequency.

The J gene is TRBJ1-2, the V gene TRBV20-1; D remains ambiguous. The sequencing sample was made of peripheral blood. The receptor was derived from an adult man with Graves' ophthalmopathy. DNA of the CDR3: TGCAGTGCGCAGACGACCCTCTATGGCTACACCTTC. Translation: CSAQTTLYGYTF.